This is a list of T cell receptor beta chains from one sample in a study of graft-versus-host responses after intestinal transplantation. For these receptors, no antigen is known. Only in-frame clones appear in the TCRdb table, and some are missing; sequencing was by immunoSEQ multiplex PCR. This table has 80,000 to 90,000 clones, roughly 89% appearing once. The input for sequencing was unstimulated CD4+ T cells sorted from spleen or lymph node cells, taken before intestinal transplant. These receptor sequences come from a human donor who received an intestinal transplant. Both conserved end residues are part of each CDR3.

TRBV5-5	TRBJ2-1	CASSRGLGEDEQFF
TRBV11-3	TRBJ2-1	CASSLGGSSYNEQFF
TRBV11-2	TRBJ1-1	CASSLYQGGNTEAFF
TRBV9	TRBJ2-2	CASSVDPGGTGELFF
TRBV13	TRBJ2-7	CASSPGQGFGGIEQYF
TRBV5-5	TRBJ2-1	CASSLGLPSYNEQFF
TRBV5-1	TRBJ1-5	CASSDRDKDQPQHF
TRBV19	TRBJ2-1	CASSTPRTGGYNEQFF
TRBV11-2	TRBJ1-2	CASSPEGVTGLRGYTF
TRBV6-1	TRBJ2-7	CASRRSGRGSYEQYF
TRBV23-1	TRBJ2-2	CASSQSTGPDTGELFF
TRBV30	TRBJ2-3	CAWSVHGTSGPMGTQYF
TRBV27	TRBJ2-1	CASSLSGPENEQFF
TRBV5-1	TRBJ2-1	CASSLAGYEQFF
TRBV10-1	TRBJ2-1	CASSTGTGVFNEQFF
TRBV19	TRBJ2-3	CASTLNPIRELSTDTQYF
TRBV6-1	TRBJ2-2	CASSGHRGRTGELFF
TRBV29-1	TRBJ2-7	CSVEAGNSYEQYF
TRBV5-1	TRBJ1-1	CASSLTRVGGTEAFF
TRBV5-1	TRBJ2-1	CASSFRTREQFF
TRBV2	TRBJ1-3	CASFGTAAGNTIYF
TRBV6-6	TRBJ1-2	CASSLKFTGSGGYTF
TRBV28	TRBJ1-2	CASSPWGDRASGDYGYTF
TRBV6-5	TRBJ2-7	CASSPGQPYEQYF
TRBV29-1	TRBJ1-2	CSVRDSVYGYTF
TRBV7-9	TRBJ2-5	CASSLALSGRAEETQYF
TRBV10-2	TRBJ1-2	CASWEAGYGYTF
TRBV5-5	.	CASSIQGAYEQYF
TRBV10-2	TRBJ2-3	CASRRTSGSRDTQYF
TRBV18	TRBJ1-1	CASSSRTGLKNTEAFF
TRBV6-1	.	CASSEMLAGAYEQYF
TRBV5-1	TRBJ2-1	CASSHDRGSYNEQFF
TRBV5-5	TRBJ2-1	CASSLALVDEQFF
TRBV6-5	TRBJ2-7	CASSETYEQYF
TRBV28	TRBJ2-2	CASSSRGAGASSGELFF
TRBV5-1	TRBJ1-5	CASSLDGNQPQHF
TRBV4-1	TRBJ2-3	CASSQDNLAGGGTQYF
TRBV11-2	TRBJ2-3	CASRNGTGEGTQYF
TRBV5-4	TRBJ1-2	CASSGHRGDYGYTF
TRBV28	TRBJ1-1	CASSLRPRRPEAFF
TRBV15	TRBJ2-7	CATSRAGTSGRYEQYF
TRBV19	TRBJ1-2	CASERNYGYTF
TRBV7-2	TRBJ1-1	CASSLEGASTEAFF
TRBV5-1	TRBJ1-4	CASREKAPTNEKLFF
TRBV5-1	TRBJ2-7	CASSLAGADRGQEQYF
TRBV7-3	TRBJ2-7	CASSLTAAGPYEQYF
TRBV6-5	TRBJ2-3	CASSYSWEIDTQYF
TRBV29-1	TRBJ2-5	CSVGEPQETQYF
TRBV27	TRBJ2-6	CASSSQGAAGANVLTF
TRBV4-2	TRBJ2-3	CASSQDMTPDTQYF
TRBV6-1	TRBJ2-1	CASRASPLYNEQFF
TRBV5-8	TRBJ1-6	CASSLRNPGRLINSPLHF
TRBV4-1	TRBJ2-1	CASSQDGGLMYNEQFF
TRBV19	TRBJ1-5	CASSRGQGFNQPQHF
TRBV5-8	TRBJ2-6	CASSLVPQSGANVLTF